The TCR beta chain described here comes from a study of CD8 T cells in ankylosing spondylitis. Whole-study findings and limits: Disease-linked clones reportedly showed significant enrichment in matched ankylosing spondylitis synovial fluid. Roughly eight highly homologous variants made up a TCR beta motif that seemed to typify ankylosing spondylitis blood.

Quantitative 5'-RACE with molecular barcodes produced the TCR beta libraries. TCRdb reanalysed the 5' RACE reads using MiXCR and keeps one entry per CDR3 protein. Of around 99,000 distinct CDR3 sequences listed, roughly 8.8% were seen once; the top ten hold over 4.5%. In this sample, this clonotype turned up many times. Antigen specificity is unknown. CDR1 and CDR2 (germline): SEHNR, FQNEAQ (reference sequence). This CDR3 contains 14 residues. V lost 1 base, J lost 1 base, and 0 bases stayed unmatched. The sequencing input was blood, either unsorted or a sorted T cell fraction (not recorded which). This clonotype originated in a male donor with ankylosing spondylitis or in good health (not recorded which). The chain carries TRBV7-9 and TRBJ1-1, with 7 bases identical to TRBD1. The CDR3 DNA is TGTGCCAGCAGCTTAGGACAGGGGAACACTGAAGCTTTCTTT. Translated, it gives CASSLGQGNTEAFF.